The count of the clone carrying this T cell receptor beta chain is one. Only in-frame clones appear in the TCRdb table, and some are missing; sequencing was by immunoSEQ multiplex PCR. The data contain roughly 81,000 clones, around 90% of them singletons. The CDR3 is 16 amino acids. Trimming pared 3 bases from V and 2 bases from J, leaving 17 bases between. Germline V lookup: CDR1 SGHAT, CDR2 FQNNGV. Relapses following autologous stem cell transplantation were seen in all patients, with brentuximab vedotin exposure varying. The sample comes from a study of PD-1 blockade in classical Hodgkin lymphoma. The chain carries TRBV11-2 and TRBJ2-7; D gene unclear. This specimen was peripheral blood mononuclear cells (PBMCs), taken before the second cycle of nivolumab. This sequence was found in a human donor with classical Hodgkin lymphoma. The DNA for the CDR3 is TGTGCCAGCAGCTTTACACCGGTTAAACCCGCCTACGAGCAGTACTTC. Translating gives CASSFTPVKPAYEQYF.